This T cell receptor beta chain appears in the sequencing data of a study of shared clonotypes between healthy human individuals. The study, taken as a whole, reports: All-four-donor shared clonotypes had higher generation probabilities than non-shared clonotypes did. Around 5% was the fraction of naive CD4 clonotypes found shared across a handful of donors.

Details on this clone: The target antigen is unknown.

The CDR3 contains 15 residues. The ends were cut back, 2 bases at V and 2 bases at J, with 13 bases in the middle. Germline-derived CDR1 and CDR2 are SGHRS and YFSETQ. CD8 cells classed as naive were CD45RO-negative and positively selected for CCR7, excluding terminally differentiated effector memory CD45RA+ cells. The deep-level immunoSEQ assay was used. Profiled with immunoSEQ multiplex PCR; TCRdb holds only in-frame clones, not every one. The profile covers roughly 1,800,000 clones, with less than 95% appearing a single time and approximately 1% taken by the ten largest. This clonotype was obtained from a young man in good health. V usage is TRBV5-1 and J usage is TRBJ2-5; unclear D gene. Sequencing input: naive CD8+ T cells sorted from blood. CDR3 in DNA: TGCGCCAGCAGCTTCCTCCCAGGCAGACAAGAGACCCAGTACTTC. It translates to CASSFLPGRQETQYF.